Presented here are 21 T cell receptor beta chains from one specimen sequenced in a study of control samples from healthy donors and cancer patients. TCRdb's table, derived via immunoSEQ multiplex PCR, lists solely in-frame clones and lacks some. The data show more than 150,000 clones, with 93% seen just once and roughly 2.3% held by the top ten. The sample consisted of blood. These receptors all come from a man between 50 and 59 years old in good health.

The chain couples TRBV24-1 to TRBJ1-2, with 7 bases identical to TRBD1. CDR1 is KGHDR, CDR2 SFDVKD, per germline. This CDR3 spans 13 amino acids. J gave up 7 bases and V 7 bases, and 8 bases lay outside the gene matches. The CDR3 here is CATSLRTGGGYTF. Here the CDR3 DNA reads TGTGCCACCAGCCTAAGGACAGGAGGTGGCTACACCTTC.

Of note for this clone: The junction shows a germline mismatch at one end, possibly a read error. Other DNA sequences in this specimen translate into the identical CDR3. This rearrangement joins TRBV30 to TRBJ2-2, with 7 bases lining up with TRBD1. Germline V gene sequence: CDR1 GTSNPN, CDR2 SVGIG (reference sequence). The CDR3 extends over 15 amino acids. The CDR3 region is CAWSVRGRDTGELFF. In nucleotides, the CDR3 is TGTGCCTGGAGTGTAAGGGGGCGTGACACTGGGGAGCTGTTTTTT.

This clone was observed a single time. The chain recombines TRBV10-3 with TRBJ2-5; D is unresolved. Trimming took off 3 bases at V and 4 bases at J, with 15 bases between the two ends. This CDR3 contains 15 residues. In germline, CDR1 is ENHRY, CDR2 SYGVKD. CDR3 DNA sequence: TGTGCCATCAGTGATAAGACGAGGTCGGGAGAGACCCAGTACTTC. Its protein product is CAISDKTRSGETQYF.

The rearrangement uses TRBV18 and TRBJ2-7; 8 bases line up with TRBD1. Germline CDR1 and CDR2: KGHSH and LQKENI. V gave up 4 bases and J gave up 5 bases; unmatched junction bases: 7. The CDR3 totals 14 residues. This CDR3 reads CASSQGTGGDEQYF. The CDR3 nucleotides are TGTGCCAGCTCACAAGGGACAGGTGGGGACGAGCAGTACTTC.

CDR3 DNA sequence: TGTGCCAGCTCGTCGTCCCAGGGGCGCGTCTATGGCTACACCTTC. Translated: CASSSSQGRVYGYTF. The chain uses TRBV18 and TRBJ1-2; tentative D call: TRBD1 (6 bases). CDR1 is KGHSH and CDR2 is LQKENI in the germline V gene. The V gene lost 6 bases and the J gene lost 4 bases, with 18 bases spanning the gap. The CDR3 consists of 15 residues.

The CDR3 DNA follows: TGTGCCAGCAGTTCCCTCGGACAGGGAAAGTTTGGCTACACCTTC. Amino acid sequence: CASSSLGQGKFGYTF. This chain connects TRBV27 to TRBJ1-2; 8 bases match TRBD1. The germline V gene has CDR1 MNHEY and CDR2 SMNVEV (reference sequence). With V trimmed by 4 bases and J by 7 bases, 11 bases remained unmatched. CDR3 length: 15 amino acids.

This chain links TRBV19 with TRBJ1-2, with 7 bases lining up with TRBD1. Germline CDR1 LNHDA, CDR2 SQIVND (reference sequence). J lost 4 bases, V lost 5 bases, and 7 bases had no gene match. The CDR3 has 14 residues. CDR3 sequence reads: CASSPGTASYGYTF. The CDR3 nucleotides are TGTGCCAGTAGTCCCGGGACAGCCAGCTATGGCTACACCTTC.

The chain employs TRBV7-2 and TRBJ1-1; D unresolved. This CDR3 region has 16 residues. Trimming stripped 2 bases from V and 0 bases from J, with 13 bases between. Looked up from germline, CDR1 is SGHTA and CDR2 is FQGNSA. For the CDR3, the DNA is TGTGCCAGCAGCTTATTTAATGTGGAGCTGAACACTGAAGCTTTCTTT. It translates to CASSLFNVELNTEAFF.

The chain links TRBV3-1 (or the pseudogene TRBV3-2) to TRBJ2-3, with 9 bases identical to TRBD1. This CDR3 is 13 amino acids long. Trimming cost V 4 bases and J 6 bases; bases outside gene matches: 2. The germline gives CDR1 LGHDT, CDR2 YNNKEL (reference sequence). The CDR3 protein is CASSPGTGDTQYF. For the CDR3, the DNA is TGTGCCAGCAGCCCCGGGACAGGGGATACGCAGTATTTT.

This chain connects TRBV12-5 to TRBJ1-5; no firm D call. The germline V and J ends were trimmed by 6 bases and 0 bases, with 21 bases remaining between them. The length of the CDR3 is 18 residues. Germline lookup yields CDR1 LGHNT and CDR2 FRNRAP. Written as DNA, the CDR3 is TGTGCTAGTGGGTTAACCGGCGGGAGCGGAAATAGCAATCAGCCCCAGCATTTT. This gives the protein CASGLTGGSGNSNQPQHF.

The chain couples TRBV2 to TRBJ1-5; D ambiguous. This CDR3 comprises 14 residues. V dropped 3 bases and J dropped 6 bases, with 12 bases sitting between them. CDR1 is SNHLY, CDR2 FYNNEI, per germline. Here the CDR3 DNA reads TGTGCCAGCAGTGAGACGAGTCCAGGTCAGCCCCAGCATTTT. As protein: CASSETSPGQPQHF.

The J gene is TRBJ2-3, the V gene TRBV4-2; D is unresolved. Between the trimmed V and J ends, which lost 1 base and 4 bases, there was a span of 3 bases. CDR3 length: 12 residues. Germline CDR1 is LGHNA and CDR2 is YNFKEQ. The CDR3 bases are TGTGCCAGCAGCCAAGGACCAGATACGCAGTATTTT. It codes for CASSQGPDTQYF.

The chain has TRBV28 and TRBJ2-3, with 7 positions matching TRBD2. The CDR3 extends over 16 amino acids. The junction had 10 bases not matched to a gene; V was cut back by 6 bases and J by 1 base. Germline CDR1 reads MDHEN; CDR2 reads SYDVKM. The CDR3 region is CASRIASGRGTDTQYF. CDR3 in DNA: TGTGCCAGCAGGATAGCTAGCGGTCGAGGCACAGATACGCAGTATTTT.

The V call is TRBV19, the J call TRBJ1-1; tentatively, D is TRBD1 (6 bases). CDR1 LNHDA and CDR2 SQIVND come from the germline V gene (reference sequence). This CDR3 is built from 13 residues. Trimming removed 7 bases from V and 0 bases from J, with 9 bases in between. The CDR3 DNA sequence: TGTGCCAGTACCGGACAGCTGAACACTGAAGCTTTCTTT. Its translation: CASTGQLNTEAFF.

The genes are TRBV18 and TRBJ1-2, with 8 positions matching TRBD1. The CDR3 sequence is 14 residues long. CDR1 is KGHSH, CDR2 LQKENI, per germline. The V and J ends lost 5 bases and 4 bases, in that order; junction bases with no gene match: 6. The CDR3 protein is CASSETGGTYGYTF. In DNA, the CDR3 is TGTGCCAGCTCAGAAACAGGGGGTACCTATGGCTACACCTTC. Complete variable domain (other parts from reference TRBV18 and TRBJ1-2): NAGVMQNPRHLVRRRGQEARLRCSPMKGHSHVYWYRQLPEEGLKFMVYLQKENIIDESGMPKERFSAEFPKEGPSILRIQQVVRGDSAAYFCASSETGGTYGYTFGSGTRLTVV.

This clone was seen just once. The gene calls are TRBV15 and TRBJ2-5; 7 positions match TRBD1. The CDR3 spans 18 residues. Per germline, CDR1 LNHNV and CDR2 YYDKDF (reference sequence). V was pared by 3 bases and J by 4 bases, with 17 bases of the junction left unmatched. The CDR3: CATSSPAGGLVSRETQYF. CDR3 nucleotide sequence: TGTGCCACCAGCAGTCCGGCAGGGGGATTAGTGAGTCGAGAGACCCAGTACTTC.

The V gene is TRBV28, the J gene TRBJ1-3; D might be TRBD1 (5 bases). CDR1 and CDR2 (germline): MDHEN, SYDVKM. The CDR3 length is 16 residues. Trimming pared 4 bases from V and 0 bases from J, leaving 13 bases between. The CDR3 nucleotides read TGTGCCAGCAGTTCCAGGGTCCGGGACTCTGGAAACACCATATATTTT. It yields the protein CASSSRVRDSGNTIYF.

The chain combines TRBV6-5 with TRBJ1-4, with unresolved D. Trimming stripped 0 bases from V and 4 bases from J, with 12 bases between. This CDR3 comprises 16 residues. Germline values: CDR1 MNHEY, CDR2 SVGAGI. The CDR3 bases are TGTGCCAGCAGTTACTCGTACGGGAACAATAATGAAAAACTGTTTTTT. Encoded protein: CASSYSYGNNNEKLFF.

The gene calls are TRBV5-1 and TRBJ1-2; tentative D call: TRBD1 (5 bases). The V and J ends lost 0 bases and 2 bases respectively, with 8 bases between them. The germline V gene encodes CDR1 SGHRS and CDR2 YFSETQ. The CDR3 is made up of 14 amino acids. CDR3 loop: CASSLGTSNYGYTF. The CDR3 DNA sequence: TGCGCCAGCAGCTTGGGGACAAGCAACTATGGCTACACCTTC.

This CDR3 is CASSWGRASYNEQFF. DNA for the CDR3: TGTGCCAGCAGCTGGGGAAGGGCCTCCTACAATGAGCAGTTCTTC. The V call is TRBV5-6, the J call TRBJ2-1, with no clear D. Germline CDR1 and CDR2: SGHDT and YYEEEE. This CDR3 region has 15 residues. V gave up 3 bases and J gave up 0 bases, with 10 bases separating them. The whole variable domain, filled in from reference TRBV5-6 and TRBJ2-1, reads DAGVTQSPTHLIKTRGQQVTLRCSPKSGHDTVSWYQQALGQGPQFIFQYYEEEERQRGNFPDRFSGHQFPNYSSELNVNALLLGDSALYLCASSWGRASYNEQFFGPGTRLTVL.

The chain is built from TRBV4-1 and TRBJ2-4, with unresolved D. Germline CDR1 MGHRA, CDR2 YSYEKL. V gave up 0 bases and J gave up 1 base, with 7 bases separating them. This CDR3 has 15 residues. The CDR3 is CASSQDPVAKNIQYF. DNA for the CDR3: TGCGCCAGCAGCCAAGATCCTGTCGCCAAAAACATTCAGTACTTC.